This TCR beta chain originates from a study of T-cell reconstitution after alpha-beta-depleted transplantation in children (dated by TCRdb to about 2016). Background on the whole study: Using TCR repertoire profiling, the study followed T-cell immune reconstitution in a quantitative way in children after TCRalphabeta/CD19-depleted allogeneic hematopoietic cell transplantation.

Overall results and qualifications from the work: Over the following months the frequencies of hyperexpanded clones went down, and after one year T-cell counts and TCRbeta diversity were mostly credited to newly produced T cells. In some patients, high TCRbeta diversity at day 60 was attributed to recipient T cells and intrathymic progenitors that had survived conditioning. Apparently early alphabetaT-cell count recovery about two months after transplant reportedly relied on only several hundred rapidly expanded clones derived from non-depleted graft cells.

Points on this clonotype: This clone's antigen is unknown. No clone much larger than this one lies a single base away; base qualities are absent.

V is clipped by 3 bases and J by 0 bases, and the sequence between their germline boundaries is 12 bases long. The CDR3, cysteine through phenylalanine, is 16 amino acids long. Just CDR3 DNA is preserved here, 48 bases in frame from base 1. The treatment or condition label, as the study defines it: allogeneic hematopoietic cell transplantation with graft depleted of TCRalphabeta T cells and CD19 B cells. Transplant recipients were children who received TCRalphabeta/CD19-depleted allogeneic hematopoietic cell grafts. Library method: PCR. These reads were obtained on an Illumina HiSeq 2500. TCR libraries were prepared with molecular barcoding, using unique molecular identifiers to normalize TCRbeta repertoire quantification. Clones were called with MiXCR by TCRdb after fastp trimmed the public reads at Q25, and only in-frame beta chains were retained. CDR3 protein sequences are deduplicated, and each keeps its most common genes and DNA. The sample includes fewer than 1 million distinct CDR3 sequences, with roughly 15% observed a single time. The ten largest make up 5% of the sample.

The sequencing used PBMCs, mostly from graft donor cells, collected 360 days after TCRalphabeta/CD19-depleted stem cell transplant. The origin of this receptor is a male patient younger than 18 who had a stem cell transplant for acute lymphoblastic leukemia, so the T cells may come from the graft donor. The chain is assembled from TRBV12-3 or TRBV12-4 and TRBJ2-1; the D gene is possibly TRBD2, with 5 bases matching. The CDR3: CASSFARAPSYNEQFF. In nucleotides, the sequence is TGTGCCAGCAGTTTCGCGAGGGCCCCCTCCTACAATGAGCAGTTCTTC.